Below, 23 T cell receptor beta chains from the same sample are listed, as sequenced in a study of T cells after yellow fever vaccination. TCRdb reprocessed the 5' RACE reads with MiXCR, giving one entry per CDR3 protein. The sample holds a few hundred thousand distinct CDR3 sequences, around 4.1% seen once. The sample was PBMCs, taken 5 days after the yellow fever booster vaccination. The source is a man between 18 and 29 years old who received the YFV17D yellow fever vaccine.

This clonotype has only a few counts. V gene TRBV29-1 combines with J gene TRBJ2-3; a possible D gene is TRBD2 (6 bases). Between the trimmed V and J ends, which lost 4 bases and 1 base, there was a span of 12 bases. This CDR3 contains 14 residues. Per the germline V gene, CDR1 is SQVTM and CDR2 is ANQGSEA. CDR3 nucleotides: TGCAGCGTTGGCGGGGCTAGCGGCACAGATACGCAGTATTTT. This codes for CSVGGASGTDTQYF.

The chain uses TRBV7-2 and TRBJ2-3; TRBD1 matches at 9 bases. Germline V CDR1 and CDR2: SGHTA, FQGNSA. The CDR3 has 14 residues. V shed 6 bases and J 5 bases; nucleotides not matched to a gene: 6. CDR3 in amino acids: CASRRTGAQDTQYF. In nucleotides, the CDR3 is TGTGCCAGCAGGAGGACAGGGGCCCAAGATACGCAGTATTTT.

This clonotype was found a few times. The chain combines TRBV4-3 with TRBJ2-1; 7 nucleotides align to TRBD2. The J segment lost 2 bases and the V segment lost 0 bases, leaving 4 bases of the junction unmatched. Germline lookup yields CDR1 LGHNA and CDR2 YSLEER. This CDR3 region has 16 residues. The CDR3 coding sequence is TGCGCCAGCAGCCAAGATCTGGGGGGGGCCTACAATGAGCAGTTCTTC. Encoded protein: CASSQDLGGAYNEQFF.

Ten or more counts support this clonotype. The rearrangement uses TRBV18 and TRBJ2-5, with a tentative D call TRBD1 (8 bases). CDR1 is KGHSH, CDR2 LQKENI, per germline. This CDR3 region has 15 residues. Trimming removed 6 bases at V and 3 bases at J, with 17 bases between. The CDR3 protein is CASSPNRGGEETQYF. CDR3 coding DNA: TGTGCCAGCTCGCCCAACAGGGGGGGTGAAGAGACCCAGTACTTC.

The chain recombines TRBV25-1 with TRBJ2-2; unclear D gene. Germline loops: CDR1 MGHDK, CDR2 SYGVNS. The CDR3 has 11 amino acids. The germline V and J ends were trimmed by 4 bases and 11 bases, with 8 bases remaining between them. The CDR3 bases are TGTGCCAGCAGTGTAGGACCAGAGCTGTTTTTT. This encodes CASSVGPELFF.

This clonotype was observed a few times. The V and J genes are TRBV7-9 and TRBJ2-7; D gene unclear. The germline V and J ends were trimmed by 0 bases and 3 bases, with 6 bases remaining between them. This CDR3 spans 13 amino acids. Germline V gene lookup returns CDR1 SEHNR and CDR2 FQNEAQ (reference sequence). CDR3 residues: CASSLARNYEQYF. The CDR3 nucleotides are TGTGCCAGCAGCTTAGCCCGTAACTACGAGCAGTACTTC.

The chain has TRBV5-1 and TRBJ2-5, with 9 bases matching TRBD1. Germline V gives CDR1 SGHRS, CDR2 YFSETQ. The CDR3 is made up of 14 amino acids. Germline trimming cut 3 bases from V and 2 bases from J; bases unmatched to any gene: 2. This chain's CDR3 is CASSSGQGQETQYF. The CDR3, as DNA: TGCGCCAGCAGCTCGGGACAGGGACAAGAGACCCAGTACTTC.

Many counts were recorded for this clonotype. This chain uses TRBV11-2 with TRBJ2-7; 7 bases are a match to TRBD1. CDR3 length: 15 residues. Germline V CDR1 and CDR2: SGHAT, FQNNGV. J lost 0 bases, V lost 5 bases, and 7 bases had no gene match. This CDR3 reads CASSQDRPASYEQYF. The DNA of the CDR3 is TGTGCCAGCAGCCAGGACAGGCCGGCCTCCTACGAGCAGTACTTC. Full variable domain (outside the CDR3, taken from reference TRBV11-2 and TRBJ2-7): EAGVAQSPRYKIIEKRQSVAFWCNPISGHATLYWYQQILGQGPKLLIQFQNNGVVDDSQLPKDRFSAERLKGVDSTLKIQPAKLEDSAVYLCASSQDRPASYEQYFGPGTRLTVT.

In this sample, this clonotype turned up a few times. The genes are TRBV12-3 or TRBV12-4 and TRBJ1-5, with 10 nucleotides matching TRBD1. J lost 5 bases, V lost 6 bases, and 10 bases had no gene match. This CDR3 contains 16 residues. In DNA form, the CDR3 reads TGTGCCAGCAGCCCATGGACAGGGGGACAAGATCAGCCCCAGCATTTT. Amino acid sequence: CASSPWTGGQDQPQHF.

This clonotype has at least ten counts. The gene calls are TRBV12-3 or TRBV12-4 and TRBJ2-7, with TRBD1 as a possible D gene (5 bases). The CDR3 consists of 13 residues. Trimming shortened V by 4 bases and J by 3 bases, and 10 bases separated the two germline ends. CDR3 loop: CASSSNRNYEQYF. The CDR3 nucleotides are TGTGCCAGCAGTTCCAACAGGAACTACGAGCAGTACTTC.

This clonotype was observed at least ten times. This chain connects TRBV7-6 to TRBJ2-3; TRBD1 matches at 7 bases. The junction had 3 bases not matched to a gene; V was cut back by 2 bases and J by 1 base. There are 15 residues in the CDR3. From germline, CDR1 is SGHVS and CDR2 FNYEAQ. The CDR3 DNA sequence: TGTGCCAGCAGCTTAAGAGGACAGGGCACAGATACGCAGTATTTT. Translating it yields CASSLRGQGTDTQYF.

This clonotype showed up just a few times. The CDR3 bases are TGTGCCAGCAGCCAACCCACTTGGGGGGTTGATAAGGGATATGGCTACACCTTC. Protein: CASSQPTWGVDKGYGYTF. The chain links TRBV4-2 to TRBJ1-2, with D possibly being TRBD1 (5 bases). This CDR3 is built from 18 residues. Germline loops: CDR1 LGHNA, CDR2 YNFKEQ. The V gene lost 2 bases and the J gene lost 5 bases, with 24 bases spanning the gap.

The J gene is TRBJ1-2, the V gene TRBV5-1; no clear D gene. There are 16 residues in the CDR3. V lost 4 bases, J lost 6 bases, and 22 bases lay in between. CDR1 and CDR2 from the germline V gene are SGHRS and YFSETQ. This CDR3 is CASSPLGLPESDGYTF. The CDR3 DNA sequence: TGCGCCAGCAGCCCCCTTGGATTGCCTGAGTCCGATGGCTACACCTTC.

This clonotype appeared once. CDR3 nucleotide sequence: TGCAGCGTTGTAGCTGGGGCCAACGTCCTGACTTTC. Its translation is CSVVAGANVLTF. V usage is TRBV29-1 and J usage is TRBJ2-6; the D is unclear. Trimming took 4 bases from V and 2 from J, leaving 3 bases between them. The CDR3 is 12 residues long. From germline, CDR1 is SQVTM and CDR2 ANQGSEA.

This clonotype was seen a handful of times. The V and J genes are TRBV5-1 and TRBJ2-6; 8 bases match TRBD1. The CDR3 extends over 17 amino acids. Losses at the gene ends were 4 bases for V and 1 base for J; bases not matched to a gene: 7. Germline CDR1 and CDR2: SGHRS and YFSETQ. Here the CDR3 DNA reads TGCGCCAGCAGCACCGGACAGGGCAGATCTGGGGCCAACGTCCTGACTTTC. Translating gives CASSTGQGRSGANVLTF. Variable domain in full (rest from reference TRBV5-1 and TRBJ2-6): KAGVTQTPRYLIKTRGQQVTLSCSPISGHRSVSWYQQTPGQGLQFLFEYFSETQRNKGNFPGRFSGRQFSNSRSEMNVSTLELGDSALYLCASSTGQGRSGANVLTFGAGSRLTVL.

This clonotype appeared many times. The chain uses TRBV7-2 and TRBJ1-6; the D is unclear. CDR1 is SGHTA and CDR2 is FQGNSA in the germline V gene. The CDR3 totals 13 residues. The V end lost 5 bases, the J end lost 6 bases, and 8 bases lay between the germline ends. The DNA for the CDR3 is TGTGCCAGCAGCGCCGACTTTAATTCACCCCTCCACTTT. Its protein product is CASSADFNSPLHF.

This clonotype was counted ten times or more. CDR3 DNA: TGTGCCAGCATTCGGACTAGCGGAAGTCGAGATACGCAGTATTTT. It codes for CASIRTSGSRDTQYF. The V and J genes are TRBV12-3 or TRBV12-4 and TRBJ2-3; 10 bases align to TRBD2. V was pared by 7 bases and J by 5 bases, with 9 bases of the junction left unmatched. This CDR3 is 15 amino acids long.

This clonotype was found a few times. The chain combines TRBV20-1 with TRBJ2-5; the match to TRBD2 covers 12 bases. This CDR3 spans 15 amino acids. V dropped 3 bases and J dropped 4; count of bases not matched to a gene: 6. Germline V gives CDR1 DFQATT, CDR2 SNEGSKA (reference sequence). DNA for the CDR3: TGCAGTGCTAGGCCTAGCGGGGGGGCGCTAGAGACCCAGTACTTC. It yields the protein CSARPSGGALETQYF.

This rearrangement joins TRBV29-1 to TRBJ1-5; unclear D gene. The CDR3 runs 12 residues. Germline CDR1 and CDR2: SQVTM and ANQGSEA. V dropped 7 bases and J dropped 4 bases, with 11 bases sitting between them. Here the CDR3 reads CSAQDPNQPQHF. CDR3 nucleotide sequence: TGCAGCGCCCAGGACCCTAATCAGCCCCAGCATTTT.

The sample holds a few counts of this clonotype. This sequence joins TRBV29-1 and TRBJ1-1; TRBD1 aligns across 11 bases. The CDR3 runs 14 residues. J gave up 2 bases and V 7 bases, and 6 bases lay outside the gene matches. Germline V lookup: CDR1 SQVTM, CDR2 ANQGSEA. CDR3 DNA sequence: TGCAGCGCCAGGACAGGGGGCAGCAACACTGAAGCTTTCTTT. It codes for CSARTGGSNTEAFF. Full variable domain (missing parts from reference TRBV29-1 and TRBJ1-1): SAVISQKPSRDICQRGTSLTIQCQVDSQVTMMFWYRQQPGQSLTLIATANQGSEATYESGFVIDKFPISRPNLTFSTLTVSNMSPEDSSIYLCSARTGGSNTEAFFGQGTRLTVV.

DNA of the CDR3: TGCAGTGCTAACGCCGTTTGGACAGGGACTAATCAGCCCCAGCATTTT. This gives the protein CSANAVWTGTNQPQHF. The rearrangement joins TRBV20-1 to TRBJ1-5; the match to TRBD1 covers 8 bases. The CDR3 extends over 16 amino acids. Trimming cost V 4 bases and J 4 bases; bases outside gene matches: 12. Germline V CDR1 and CDR2: DFQATT, SNEGSKA (reference sequence).

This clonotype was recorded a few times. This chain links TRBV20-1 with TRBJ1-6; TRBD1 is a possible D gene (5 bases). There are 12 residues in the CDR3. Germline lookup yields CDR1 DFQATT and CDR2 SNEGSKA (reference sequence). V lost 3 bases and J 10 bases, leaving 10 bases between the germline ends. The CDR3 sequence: CSARGGGSPLHF. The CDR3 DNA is TGCAGTGCTAGGGGGGGGGGATCACCCCTCCACTTT.

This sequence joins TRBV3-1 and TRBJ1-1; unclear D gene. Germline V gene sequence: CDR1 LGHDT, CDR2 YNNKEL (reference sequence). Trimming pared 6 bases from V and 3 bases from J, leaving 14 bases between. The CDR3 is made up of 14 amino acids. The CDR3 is CASRAQDGYTEAFF. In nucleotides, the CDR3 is TGTGCCAGCAGGGCCCAGGACGGCTACACTGAAGCTTTCTTT.